A single sample gave rise to the 22 T cell receptor beta chains below, sequenced in a study of T cells after yellow fever vaccination. TCRdb independently ran MiXCR on the 5' RACE reads; one entry per CDR3 protein. The sample lists around 300,000 distinct CDR3 sequences, 4.1% occurring once. This material consisted of PBMCs, taken 5 days after the yellow fever booster vaccination. The receptors come from a man between 18 and 29 years old who received the YFV17D yellow fever vaccine.

The chain combines TRBV5-1 with TRBJ2-3; perhaps D is TRBD1 or TRBD2 (5 bases each). The CDR3 is 16 amino acids. V lost 5 bases, J lost 0 bases, and 16 bases lay in between. Germline V gives CDR1 SGHRS, CDR2 YFSETQ. The CDR3 bases are TGCGCCAGCAGATTAGGGGCCCTAGCTAGCACAGATACGCAGTATTTT. Translation: CASRLGALASTDTQYF.

This clonotype came up many times. The J gene is TRBJ2-5, the V gene TRBV6-2 or TRBV6-3; TRBD2 matches at 9 bases. J lost 5 bases, V lost 0 bases, and 7 bases had no gene match. This CDR3 region has 16 residues. Germline V gives CDR1 MNHEY, CDR2 SVGEGT. Written as DNA, the CDR3 is TGTGCCAGCAGTTACTCCGCTAGCGGGGATCTGGAGACCCAGTACTTC. This codes for CASSYSASGDLETQYF.

This clonotype has at least ten counts. V is TRBV6-2 or TRBV6-3 and J is TRBJ1-1; D perhaps matches TRBD1 (6 bases). The CDR3 consists of 15 residues. The germline V and J ends were trimmed by 2 bases and 3 bases, with 13 bases remaining between them. Looked up from germline, CDR1 is MNHEY and CDR2 is SVGEGT. The CDR3 DNA reads as TGTGCCAGCAGTTACCCCCCCACAGGGTACACTGAAGCTTTCTTT. Amino acid sequence: CASSYPPTGYTEAFF.

This clonotype was seen repeatedly, ten times or more. This chain joins TRBV9 and TRBJ1-2, with TRBD1 identical over 7 bases. The trim removed 3 bases at V and 3 bases at J, leaving 2 bases unmatched. CDR1 and CDR2 from the germline V gene are SGDLS and YYNGEE. The CDR3 is 13 amino acids. The CDR3 coding sequence is TGTGCCAGCAGCGCCGGACAGGACTATGGCTACACCTTC. Protein sequence: CASSAGQDYGYTF. Full variable domain (missing parts from reference TRBV9 and TRBJ1-2): DSGVTQTPKHLITATGQRVTLRCSPRSGDLSVYWYQQSLDQGLQFLIQYYNGEERAKGNILERFSAQQFPDLHSELNLSSLELGDSALYFCASSAGQDYGYTFGSGTRLTVV.

This clonotype turned up a few times. This rearrangement joins TRBV4-2 to TRBJ2-7; TRBD1 matches 7 bases. Germline-derived CDR1 and CDR2 are LGHNA and YNFKEQ. V lost 0 bases to trimming and J lost 3 bases; unmatched junction nucleotides: 5. The length of the CDR3 is 15 residues. This CDR3 is CASSQDRGTYYEQYF. The CDR3 region has the DNA TGTGCCAGCAGCCAAGACAGGGGGACCTACTACGAGCAGTACTTC.

There are many counts of this clonotype. Here the CDR3 reads CASSADLGKNIQYF. The CDR3 coding sequence is TGTGCCAGCAGCGCAGACTTAGGCAAAAACATTCAGTACTTC. The rearrangement links TRBV7-2 to TRBJ2-4; D unclear. The V end lost 5 bases, the J end lost 3 bases, and 11 bases lay between the germline ends. This CDR3 contains 14 residues. CDR1 SGHTA and CDR2 FQGNSA come from the germline V gene.

This clonotype was found many times. V usage is TRBV7-2 and J usage is TRBJ2-4, with D tentatively TRBD1 or TRBD2 (6 bases each). Germline values: CDR1 SGHTA, CDR2 FQGNSA. This CDR3 is built from 17 residues. The V and J ends lost 5 bases and 0 bases respectively, with 17 bases between them. As DNA, the CDR3 is TGTGCCAGCAGCGTAGGGGGACTGACACTAGCCAAAAACATTCAGTACTTC. Its translation: CASSVGGLTLAKNIQYF. Looking up the rest from reference TRBV7-2 and TRBJ2-4 gives the full variable domain: GAGVSQSPSNKVTEKGKDVELRCDPISGHTALYWYRQSLGQGLEFLIYFQGNSAPDKSGLPSDRFSAERTGGSVSTLTIQRTQQEDSAVYLCASSVGGLTLAKNIQYFGAGTRLSVL.

This clonotype has a handful of counts. This chain connects TRBV5-4 to TRBJ2-5, with unresolved D. In germline, CDR1 is SGHNT, CDR2 YYREEE (reference sequence). Trimming removed 0 bases from V and 4 bases from J, with 7 bases in between. This CDR3 has 13 amino acids. The CDR3 DNA is TGTGCCAGCAGCTTGGACGGTTCAGAGACCCAGTACTTC. Amino acid sequence: CASSLDGSETQYF.

The DNA of the CDR3 is TGTGCCAGCAGCTCGGCGGGACTAGCGGGCGAGCAGTACTTC. It is translated as CASSSAGLAGEQYF. The chain links TRBV11-2 to TRBJ2-7, with TRBD2 matching over 12 bases. The germline CDR1 and CDR2 sequences are SGHAT and FQNNGV. Trimming at V came to 4 bases and at J to 6 bases, leaving 4 bases not matched to a gene. The CDR3 runs to 14 residues.

This clonotype has only a few counts. The V gene is TRBV6-2 or TRBV6-3, the J gene TRBJ2-3; D possibly corresponds to TRBD2 (5 bases). This CDR3 has 14 amino acids. The V gene's germline CDR1 is MNHEY and CDR2 SVGEGT. Trimming left V 5 bases short and J 2 bases short, with 11 bases between. The CDR3 DNA sequence: TGTGCCAGCAGTCCGGGATCCATCACAGATACGCAGTATTTT. Translated, it gives CASSPGSITDTQYF.

Here the CDR3 DNA reads TGTGCCATCAGTGAGTCGATACAGGGGGGCAATGAGCAGTTCTTC. Its translation: CAISESIQGGNEQFF. The rearrangement joins TRBV10-3 to TRBJ2-1; 8 bases fit TRBD1. The CDR3 is 15 amino acids. V gave up 0 bases and J gave up 6 bases; unmatched junction bases: 4. Per the germline V gene, CDR1 is ENHRY and CDR2 is SYGVKD.

This clonotype appeared many times. This sequence joins TRBV5-1 and TRBJ2-5; 9 positions agree with TRBD1. J gave up 4 bases and V 5 bases, and 3 bases lay outside the gene matches. Per the germline V gene, CDR1 is SGHRS and CDR2 is YFSETQ. The CDR3 contains 13 residues. The CDR3 spells CASRTGGGETQYF. CDR3 sequence (DNA): TGCGCCAGCAGAACAGGGGGCGGAGAGACCCAGTACTTC.

This clonotype was observed a few times. V gene TRBV6-5 combines with J gene TRBJ1-1; no clear D gene. Trimming removed 6 bases from V and 1 base from J, with 15 bases in between. The CDR3 contains 15 residues. Germline V gene lookup returns CDR1 MNHEY and CDR2 SVGAGI. The CDR3 DNA is TGTGCCAGCAGCCAACACGGGATGGCGAACACTGAAGCTTTCTTT. Translating it yields CASSQHGMANTEAFF.

This clonotype occurred many times. This chain joins TRBV18 and TRBJ1-6; D unclear. Germline lookup yields CDR1 KGHSH and CDR2 LQKENI. V was cut by 3 bases and J by 10 bases, with 10 bases left in between. This CDR3 has 13 residues. As DNA, the CDR3 is TGTGCCAGCTCACCGGAGTTAAGCTCACCCCTCCACTTT. It codes for CASSPELSSPLHF.

The V gene is TRBV20-1, the J gene TRBJ2-5; 15 nucleotides line up with TRBD2. The length of the CDR3 is 16 residues. Germline V CDR1 and CDR2: DFQATT, SNEGSKA (reference sequence). Trimming took 5 bases from V and 2 from J; bases not matched to a gene: 6. The CDR3 DNA reads TGCAGTGCTGGGGGACTAGCGGGGGGCCCTCAAGAGACCCAGTACTTC. Amino acid sequence: CSAGGLAGGPQETQYF.

This clonotype was counted between two and nine times. The chain employs TRBV4-1 and TRBJ1-2, with 7 bases identical to TRBD1. The germline V gene has CDR1 MGHRA and CDR2 YSYEKL. CDR3 size: 14 residues. J gave up 4 bases and V 4 bases, and 6 bases lay outside the gene matches. The CDR3 region has the DNA TGCGCCAGCAGCCCAGGGGGGATCAGCTATGGCTACACCTTC. The encoded protein is CASSPGGISYGYTF.

There are a few counts of this clonotype. J is TRBJ2-7 and V is TRBV5-5, with D tentatively TRBD1 (6 bases). V gave up 0 bases and J gave up 0 bases, with 10 bases separating them. Germline CDR1 and CDR2: SGHKS and YYEKEE (reference sequence). The CDR3 loop spans 15 amino acids. In DNA, the CDR3 is TGTGCCAGCAGCTTGGGGGACACCAGCTCCTACGAGCAGTACGTC. Translation: CASSLGDTSSYEQYV.

The CDR3 region has the DNA TGTGCCAGCAGCTTGAAGGGAAGTGGCTACACCTTC. Protein sequence: CASSLKGSGYTF. The chain links TRBV7-9 to TRBJ1-2; no reliable D call. This CDR3 comprises 12 residues. The V and J ends lost 3 bases and 7 bases respectively, with 9 bases between them. Germline CDR1 and CDR2: SEHNR and FQNEAQ (reference sequence).

Ten or more counts support this clonotype. The chain has TRBV7-2 and TRBJ2-4, with TRBD2 as a possible D gene (7 bases). This CDR3 region has 14 residues. Germline V gene sequence: CDR1 SGHTA, CDR2 FQGNSA. V dropped 4 bases and J dropped 8 bases, with 15 bases sitting between them. The CDR3 protein is CASSSQGRGDIQYF. CDR3 sequence (DNA): TGTGCCAGCAGCTCACAGGGACGGGGGGACATTCAGTACTTC.

In this sample, this clonotype turned up many times. This rearrangement joins TRBV12-3 or TRBV12-4 to TRBJ1-6; D gene uncertain. The CDR3 runs 13 residues. V shed 5 bases and J shed 9 bases, with 11 bases lying between them. CDR3 region: CASSPGMSSPLHF. For the CDR3, the DNA is TGTGCCAGCAGTCCCGGGATGAGTTCACCCCTCCACTTT.

The chain links TRBV6-6 to TRBJ2-7; D remains ambiguous. Per germline, CDR1 MNHNY and CDR2 SVGAGI (reference sequence). Trimming removed 0 bases from V and 3 bases from J, with 15 bases in between. The CDR3 consists of 16 residues. In nucleotides, the CDR3 is TGTGCCAGCAGTTACTCGAAGGACCCGCCTTACTACGAGCAGTACGTC. This gives the protein CASSYSKDPPYYEQYV.

The chain employs TRBV7-2 and TRBJ1-6; no clear D. The CDR3 sequence is 14 residues long. With 0 bases removed from V and 6 bases from J, the gap between germline ends came to 6 bases. Germline lookup yields CDR1 SGHTA and CDR2 FQGNSA. As DNA, the CDR3 is TGTGCCAGCAGCTTAGCGGGTCGTAATTCACCCCTCCACTTT. This gives the protein CASSLAGRNSPLHF.